The present T cell receptor (beta chain) was sequenced within a study of blood T cells in healthy people across ages. Many counts were recorded for this clonotype. The CDR3 loop spans 14 amino acids. Losses at the gene ends were 4 bases for V and 1 base for J; bases not matched to a gene: 3. Per the germline V gene, CDR1 is LNHNV and CDR2 is YYDKDF (reference sequence). A second 7 to 11 cycle PCR used barcoded and J-beta primers. One entry per CDR3 protein, called by TCRdb with MiXCR from the 5' RACE reads. The table shows about 840,000 distinct CDR3 sequences, with almost 30% occurring only once. The same specimen was also included in a second study, on T cells of mothers and their children.

The receptor comes from a woman aged 40 to 50 in good health. The sample comprised blood. The rearrangement uses TRBV15 and TRBJ2-7, with 8 bases lining up with TRBD2. In nucleotides, the CDR3 is TGTGCCACCAGCAAGGGACTAGAATCCTACGAGCAGTACTTC. Encoded protein: CATSKGLESYEQYF.